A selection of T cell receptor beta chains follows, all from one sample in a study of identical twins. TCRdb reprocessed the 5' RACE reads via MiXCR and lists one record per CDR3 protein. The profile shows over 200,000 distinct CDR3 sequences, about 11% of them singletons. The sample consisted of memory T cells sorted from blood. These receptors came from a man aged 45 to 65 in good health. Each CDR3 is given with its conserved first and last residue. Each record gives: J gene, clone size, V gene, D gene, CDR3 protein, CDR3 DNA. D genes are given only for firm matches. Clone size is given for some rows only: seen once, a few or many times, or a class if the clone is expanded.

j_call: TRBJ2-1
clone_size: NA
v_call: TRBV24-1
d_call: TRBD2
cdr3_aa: CATSDLRGAGGQQFF
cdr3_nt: TGTGCCACCAGTGACCTCCGAGGGGCGGGAGGGCAGCAGTTCTTC

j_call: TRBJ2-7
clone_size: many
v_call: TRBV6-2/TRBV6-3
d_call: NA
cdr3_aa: CASSYPGRSYEQYF
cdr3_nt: TGTGCCAGCAGTTACCCGGGCCGCTCCTACGAGCAGTACTTC

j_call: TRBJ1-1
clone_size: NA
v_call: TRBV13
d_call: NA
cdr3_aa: CASSLRRGDNTEAFF
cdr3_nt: TGTGCCAGCAGCTTACGACGGGGCGATAACACTGAAGCTTTCTTT

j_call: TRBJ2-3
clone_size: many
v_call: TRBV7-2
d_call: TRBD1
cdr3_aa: CASSLGQPASTDTQYF
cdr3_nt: TGTGCCAGCAGCTTGGGACAGCCCGCTAGCACAGATACGCAGTATTTT

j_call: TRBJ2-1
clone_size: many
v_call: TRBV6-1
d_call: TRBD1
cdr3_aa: CASSEGTGPYFEQFF
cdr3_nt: TGTGCCAGCAGTGAGGGGACAGGACCCTATTTTGAGCAGTTCTTC

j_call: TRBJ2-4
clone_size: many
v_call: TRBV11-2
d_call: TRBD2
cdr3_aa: CASSSWRGKNIQYF
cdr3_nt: TGTGCCAGCAGCTCTTGGCGGGGGAAAAACATTCAGTACTTC

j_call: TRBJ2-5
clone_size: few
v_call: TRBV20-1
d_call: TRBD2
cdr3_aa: CSAPGFGRGGLETQYF
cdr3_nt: TGCAGTGCCCCCGGCTTCGGGCGGGGGGGTTTGGAGACCCAGTACTTC

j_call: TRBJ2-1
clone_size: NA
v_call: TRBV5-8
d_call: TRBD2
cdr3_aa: CASSSLVLAGLNEQFF
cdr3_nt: TGTGCCAGCAGCTCCCTTGTGTTAGCGGGTTTAAATGAGCAGTTCTTC

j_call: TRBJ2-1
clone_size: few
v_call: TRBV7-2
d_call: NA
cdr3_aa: CASSDGRGFNEQFF
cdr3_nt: TGTGCCAGCAGCGACGGGAGAGGTTTCAATGAGCAGTTCTTC

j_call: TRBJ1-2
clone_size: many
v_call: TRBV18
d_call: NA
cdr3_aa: CASSPTAANYGYTF
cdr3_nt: TGTGCCAGCTCACCGACAGCCGCTAACTATGGCTACACCTTC

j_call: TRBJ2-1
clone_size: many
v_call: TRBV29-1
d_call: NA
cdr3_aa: CSGEKTDEQFF
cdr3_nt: TGCAGCGGAGAGAAGACAGATGAGCAGTTCTTC

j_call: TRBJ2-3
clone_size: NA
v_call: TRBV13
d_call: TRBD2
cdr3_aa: CASSLIGSGDSDTQYF
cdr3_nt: TGTGCCAGCAGCTTAATTGGTAGCGGGGACTCAGATACGCAGTATTTT

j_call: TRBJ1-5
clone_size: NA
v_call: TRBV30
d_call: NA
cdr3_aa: CAWSVRGEQPQHF
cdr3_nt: TGTGCCTGGAGTGTACGCGGAGAGCAGCCCCAGCATTTT

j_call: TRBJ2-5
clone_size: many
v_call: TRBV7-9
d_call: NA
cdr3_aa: CASSLARQEETQYF
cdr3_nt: TGTGCCAGCAGTCTTGCGCGACAGGAAGAGACCCAGTACTTC

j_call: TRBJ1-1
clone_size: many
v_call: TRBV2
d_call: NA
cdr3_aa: CASSVEGNTEAFF
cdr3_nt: TGTGCCAGCAGTGTGGAGGGGAACACTGAAGCTTTCTTT

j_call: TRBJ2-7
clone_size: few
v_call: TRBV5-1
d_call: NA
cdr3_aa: CASSLGGSIPYEQYF
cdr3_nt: TGCGCCAGCAGCTTGGGGGGGAGTATTCCCTACGAGCAGTACTTC

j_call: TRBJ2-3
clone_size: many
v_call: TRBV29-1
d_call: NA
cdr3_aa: CSASISGSTDTQYF
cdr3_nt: TGCAGCGCATCGATTAGCGGTAGCACAGATACGCAGTATTTT

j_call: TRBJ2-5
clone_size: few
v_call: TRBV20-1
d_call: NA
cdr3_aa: CSAREWAEETQYF
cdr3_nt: TGCAGTGCTAGAGAGTGGGCAGAAGAGACCCAGTACTTC

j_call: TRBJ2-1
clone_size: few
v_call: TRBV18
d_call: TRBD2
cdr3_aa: CASSRSGGGPNEQFF
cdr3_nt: TGTGCCAGCTCACGCAGCGGGGGAGGTCCCAATGAGCAGTTCTTC

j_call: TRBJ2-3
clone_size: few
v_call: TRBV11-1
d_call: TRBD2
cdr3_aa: CASSSKVRLAGVQGTQYF
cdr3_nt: TGTGCCAGCAGCTCAAAGGTTCGACTAGCGGGGGTTCAGGGTACGCAGTATTTT

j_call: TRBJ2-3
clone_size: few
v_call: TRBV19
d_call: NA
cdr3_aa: CASTRGTTDTQYF
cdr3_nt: TGTGCCAGTACTCGGGGGACGACAGATACGCAGTATTTT

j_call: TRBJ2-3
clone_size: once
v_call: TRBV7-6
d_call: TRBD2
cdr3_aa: CASSRAGDTDTQYF
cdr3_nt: TGTGCCAGCAGTAGGGCGGGGGACACAGATACGCAGTATTTT

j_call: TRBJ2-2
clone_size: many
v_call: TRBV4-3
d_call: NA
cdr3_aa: CASSQEVDYSGTGELFF
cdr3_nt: TGCGCCAGCAGCCAAGAGGTGGACTACTCGGGCACCGGGGAGCTGTTTTTT

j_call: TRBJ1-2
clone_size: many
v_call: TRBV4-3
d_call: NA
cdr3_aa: CASSPTLSGTNYGYTF
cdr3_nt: TGCGCCAGCAGCCCCACACTATCAGGGACTAACTATGGCTACACCTTC

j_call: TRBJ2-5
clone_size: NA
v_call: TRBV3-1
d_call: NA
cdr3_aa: CASSQESETQYF
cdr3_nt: TGTGCCAGCAGCCAAGAATCAGAGACCCAGTACTTC

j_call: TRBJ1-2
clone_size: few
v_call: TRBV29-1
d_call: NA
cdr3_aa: CSVDVESGTTTSNYGYTF
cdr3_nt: TGCAGCGTTGACGTAGAGTCCGGGACCACCACCTCTAACTATGGCTACACCTTC

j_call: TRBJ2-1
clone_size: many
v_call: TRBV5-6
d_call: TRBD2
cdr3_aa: CASSPLAGVVGEQFF
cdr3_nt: TGTGCCAGCAGCCCCCTAGCGGGAGTTGTTGGTGAGCAGTTCTTC

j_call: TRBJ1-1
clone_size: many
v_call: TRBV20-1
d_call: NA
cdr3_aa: CSAPREGRANTEAFF
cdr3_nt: TGCAGTGCTCCACGGGAGGGAAGGGCGAACACTGAAGCTTTCTTT

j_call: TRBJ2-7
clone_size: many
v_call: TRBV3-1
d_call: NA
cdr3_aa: CASSQVGYEQYF
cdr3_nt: TGTGCCAGCAGCCAAGTGGGGTACGAGCAGTACTTC

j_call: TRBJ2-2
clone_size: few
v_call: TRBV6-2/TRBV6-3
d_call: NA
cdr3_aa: CASSLHRVRTGELFF
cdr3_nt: TGTGCCAGCAGTCTCCACAGGGTGCGCACCGGGGAGCTGTTTTTT

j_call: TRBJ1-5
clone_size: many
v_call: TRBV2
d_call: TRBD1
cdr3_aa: CASAYSFPRGQGSQPQHF
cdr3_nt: TGTGCCAGCGCGTACTCCTTTCCCCGGGGACAGGGTTCGCAGCCCCAGCATTTT

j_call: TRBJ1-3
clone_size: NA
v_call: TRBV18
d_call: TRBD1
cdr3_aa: CASSPRDSGNTIYF
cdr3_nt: TGTGCCAGCTCACCAAGGGACAGTGGAAACACCATATATTTT

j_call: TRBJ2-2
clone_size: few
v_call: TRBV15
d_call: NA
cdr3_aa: CATSRDPRTGSGELFF
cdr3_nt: TGTGCCACCAGCAGAGATCCCCGTACTGGGTCCGGGGAGCTGTTTTTT

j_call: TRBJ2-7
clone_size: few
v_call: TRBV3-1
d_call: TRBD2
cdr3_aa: CASSQSSSGRALEQYF
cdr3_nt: TGTGCCAGCAGCCAAAGTTCTAGCGGGAGGGCCCTGGAGCAGTACTTC

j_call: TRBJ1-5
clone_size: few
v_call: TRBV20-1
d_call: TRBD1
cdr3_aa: CSAKMMPGQGVSGSNQPQHF
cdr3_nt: TGCAGTGCTAAAATGATGCCGGGACAGGGAGTGTCTGGGAGCAATCAGCCCCAGCATTTT

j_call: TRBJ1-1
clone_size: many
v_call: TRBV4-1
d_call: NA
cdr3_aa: CASSRSRETTEAFF
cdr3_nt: TGCGCCAGCAGCCGGAGCAGGGAGACCACTGAAGCTTTCTTT

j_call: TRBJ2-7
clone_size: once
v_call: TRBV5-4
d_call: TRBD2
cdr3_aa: CASSLSLAGASEQYF
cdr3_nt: TGTGCCAGCAGCTTGAGCCTAGCGGGAGCAAGTGAGCAGTACTTC

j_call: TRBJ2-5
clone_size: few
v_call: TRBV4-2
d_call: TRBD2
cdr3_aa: CASSQAPSGSTETQYF
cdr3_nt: TGTGCCAGCAGCCAAGCCCCTAGCGGGAGTACCGAGACCCAGTACTTC

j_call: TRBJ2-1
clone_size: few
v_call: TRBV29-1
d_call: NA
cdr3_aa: CSTQMGGRKQFF
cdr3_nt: TGCAGCACCCAAATGGGGGGCAGGAAGCAGTTCTTC

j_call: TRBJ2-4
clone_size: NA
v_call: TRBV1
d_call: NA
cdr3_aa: CTSSQDENKAKNIQYF
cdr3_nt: TGCACCAGCAGCCAAGATGAGAACAAAGCCAAAAACATTCAGTACTTC

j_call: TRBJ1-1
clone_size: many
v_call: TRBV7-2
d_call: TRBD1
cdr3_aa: CASSRHRGQEAFF
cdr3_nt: TGTGCCAGCAGCCGACACAGGGGGCAGGAAGCTTTCTTT

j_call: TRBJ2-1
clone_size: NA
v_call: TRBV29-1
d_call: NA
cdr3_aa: CSGADPGGEQFF
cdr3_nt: TGCAGCGGGGCAGATCCCGGGGGTGAGCAGTTCTTC

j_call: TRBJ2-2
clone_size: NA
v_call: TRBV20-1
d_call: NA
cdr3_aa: CSARDPRRGPDTGELFF
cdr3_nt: TGCAGTGCTAGAGACCCCCGAAGGGGACCAGACACCGGGGAGCTGTTTTTT